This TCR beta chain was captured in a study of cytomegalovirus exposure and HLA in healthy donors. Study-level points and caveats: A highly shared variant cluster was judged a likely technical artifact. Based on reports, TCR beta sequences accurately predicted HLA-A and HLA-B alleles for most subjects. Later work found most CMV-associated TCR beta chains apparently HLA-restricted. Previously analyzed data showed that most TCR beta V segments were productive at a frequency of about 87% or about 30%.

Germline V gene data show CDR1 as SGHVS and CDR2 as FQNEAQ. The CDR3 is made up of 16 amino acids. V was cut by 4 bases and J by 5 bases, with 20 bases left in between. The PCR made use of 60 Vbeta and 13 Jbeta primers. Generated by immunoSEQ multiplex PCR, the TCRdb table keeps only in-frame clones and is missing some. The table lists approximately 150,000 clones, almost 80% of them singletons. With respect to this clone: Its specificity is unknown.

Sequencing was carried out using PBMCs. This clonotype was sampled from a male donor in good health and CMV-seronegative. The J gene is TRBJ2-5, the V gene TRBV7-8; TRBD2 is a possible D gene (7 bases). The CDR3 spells CASSSWGGAAGETQYF. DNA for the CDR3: TGTGCCAGCAGCTCCTGGGGGGGGGCAGCTGGGGAGACCCAGTACTTC.